The sequence of this T cell receptor beta chain was determined in a study of post-analysis software for immune sequencing data. Notes on the study in general: Controls had lower frequencies than patients of five TRBV segments, which included TRBV5-6, TRBV5-1 and TRBV20-1. Among multiple sclerosis patients, normalized Chao1 diversity was significantly below that of controls.

For this clonotype: Its antigen is currently unknown.

The CDR3 has 15 residues. The trim removed 6 bases at V and 6 bases at J, leaving 10 bases unmatched. CDR1 is DFQATT and CDR2 is SNEGSKA in the germline V gene (reference sequence). TCR beta cDNA libraries included unique molecular identifiers. Each CDR3 protein is one row after TCRdb ran MiXCR on the PCR reads. The sample has 750,000 to 950,000 distinct CDR3 sequences, about 45% seen once. Material: blood. This receptor was identified in a girl aged 10-17 years with multiple sclerosis. The J gene is TRBJ2-1, the V gene TRBV20-1; 11 nucleotides align to TRBD2. CDR3 sequence reads: CSAIYTSGSRNEQFF. CDR3 sequence (DNA): TGCAGTGCGATTTATACTAGCGGGAGTCGCAATGAGCAGTTCTTC.